This T cell receptor beta chain came from a study of T cell repertoires in cytomegalovirus infection. Study-level information: Signatures in public TCR beta sequences pointed to both CMV infection and matching HLA type.

TCRdb itself ran the reads through MiXCR, one entry per CDR3 protein. Of approximately 97,000 distinct CDR3 sequences in the sample, about 17% were seen once. Points on this clonotype: Antigen specificity is unknown.

Study-level results: In two of eight donors, the top clonotype was HLA-C-restricted CMV-specific.

The length of the CDR3 is 16 residues. The trim removed 6 bases at V and 0 bases at J, leaving 9 bases unmatched. The germline gives CDR1 MDHEN, CDR2 SYDVKM. Sample: PBMCs. The receptor's source is a human donor in good health (CMV status not recorded). Some clones in this sample may be carry-over from other donors' samples. V gene TRBV28 combines with J gene TRBJ2-3, with 7 nucleotides matching TRBD2. CDR3 nucleotide sequence: TGTGCCAGCAGCCTAGGGATAGCGGGTAGCACAGATACGCAGTATTTT. Translating it yields CASSLGIAGSTDTQYF.